Sequencing of this TCR beta chain was carried out in a study of shared clonotypes between healthy human individuals. Produced via immunoSEQ multiplex PCR; TCRdb's table is partial and in-frame only. The sample lists millions of clones; more than 80% were seen once. Sequencing input: naive CD4+ T cells from PBMCs. Subset: CD45RA+ positively selected. This TCR was sampled from a man younger than 30 in good health. Some clones in this sample may be carry-over from other donors' samples.

In nucleotides, the CDR3 is TGTGCCTGGAAGGCGGGAGGGCCTTGGGATGAGCAGTTCTTC. Translated: CAWKAGGPWDEQFF. V gene TRBV30 combines with J gene TRBJ2-1; TRBD2 agrees at 9 bases. J lost 8 bases, V lost 4 bases, and 9 bases had no gene match. Germline V gene lookup returns CDR1 GTSNPN and CDR2 SVGIG (reference sequence). This CDR3 has 14 amino acids.